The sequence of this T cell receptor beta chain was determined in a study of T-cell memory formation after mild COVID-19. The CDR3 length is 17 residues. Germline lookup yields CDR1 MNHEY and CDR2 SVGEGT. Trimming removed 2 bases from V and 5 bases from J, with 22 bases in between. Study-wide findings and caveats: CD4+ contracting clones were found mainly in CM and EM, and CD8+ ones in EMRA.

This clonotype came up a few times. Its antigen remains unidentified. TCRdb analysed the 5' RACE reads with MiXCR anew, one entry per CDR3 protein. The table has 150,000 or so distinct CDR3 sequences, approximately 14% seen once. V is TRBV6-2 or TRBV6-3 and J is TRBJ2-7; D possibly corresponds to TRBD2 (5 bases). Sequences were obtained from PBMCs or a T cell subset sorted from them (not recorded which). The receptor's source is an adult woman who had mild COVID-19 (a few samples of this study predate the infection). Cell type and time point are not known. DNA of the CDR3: TGTGCCAGCAGTTACGGCCGGGTGACCCGGAGGTCGGACGAGCAGTACTTC. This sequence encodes CASSYGRVTRRSDEQYF.